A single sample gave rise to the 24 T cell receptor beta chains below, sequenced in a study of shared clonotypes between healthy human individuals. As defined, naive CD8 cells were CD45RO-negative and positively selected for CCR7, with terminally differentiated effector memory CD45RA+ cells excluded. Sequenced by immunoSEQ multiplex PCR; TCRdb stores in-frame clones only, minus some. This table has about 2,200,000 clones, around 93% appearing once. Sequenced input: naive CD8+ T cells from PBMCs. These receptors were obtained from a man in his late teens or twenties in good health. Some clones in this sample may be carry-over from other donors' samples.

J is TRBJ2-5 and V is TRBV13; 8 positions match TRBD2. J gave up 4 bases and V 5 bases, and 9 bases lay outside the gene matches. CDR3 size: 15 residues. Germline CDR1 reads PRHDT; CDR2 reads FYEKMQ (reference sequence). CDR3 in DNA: TGTGCCAGCAGCCGGCAGCGGGAGCGGTTAGAGACCCAGTACTTC. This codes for CASSRQRERLETQYF.

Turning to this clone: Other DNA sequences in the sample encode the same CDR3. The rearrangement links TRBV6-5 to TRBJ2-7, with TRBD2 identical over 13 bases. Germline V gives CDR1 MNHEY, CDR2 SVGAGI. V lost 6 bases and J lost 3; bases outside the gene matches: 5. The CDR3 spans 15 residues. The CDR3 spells CASSPRTSGSYEQYF. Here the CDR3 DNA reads TGTGCCAGCAGCCCTCGGACTAGCGGGAGCTACGAGCAGTACTTC.

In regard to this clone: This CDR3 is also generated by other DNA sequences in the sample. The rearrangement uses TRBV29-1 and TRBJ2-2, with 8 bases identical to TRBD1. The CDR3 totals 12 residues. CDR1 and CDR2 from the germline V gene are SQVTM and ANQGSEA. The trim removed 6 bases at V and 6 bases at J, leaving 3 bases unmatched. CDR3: CSVSGGSGELFF. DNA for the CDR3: TGCAGCGTCTCAGGGGGCTCCGGGGAGCTGTTTTTT.

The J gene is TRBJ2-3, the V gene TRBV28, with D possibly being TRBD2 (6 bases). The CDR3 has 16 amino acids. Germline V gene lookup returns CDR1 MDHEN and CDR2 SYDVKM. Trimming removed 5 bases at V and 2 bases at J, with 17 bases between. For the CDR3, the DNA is TGTGCCAGCAGTATCGGGACTCCTCCTATCACAGATACGCAGTATTTT. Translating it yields CASSIGTPPITDTQYF.

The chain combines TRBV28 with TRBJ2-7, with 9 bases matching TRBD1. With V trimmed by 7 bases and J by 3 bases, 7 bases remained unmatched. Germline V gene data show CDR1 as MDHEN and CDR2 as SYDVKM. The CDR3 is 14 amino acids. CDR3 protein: CASTFRGQGYEQYF. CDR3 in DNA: TGTGCCAGCACCTTTCGGGGACAGGGCTACGAGCAGTACTTC.

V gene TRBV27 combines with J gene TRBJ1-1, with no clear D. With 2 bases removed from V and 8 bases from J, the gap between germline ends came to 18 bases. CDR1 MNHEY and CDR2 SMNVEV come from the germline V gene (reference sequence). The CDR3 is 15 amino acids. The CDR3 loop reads CASSLAFVSGREAFF. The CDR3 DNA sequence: TGTGCCAGCAGTTTAGCGTTTGTATCCGGCCGGGAAGCTTTCTTT.

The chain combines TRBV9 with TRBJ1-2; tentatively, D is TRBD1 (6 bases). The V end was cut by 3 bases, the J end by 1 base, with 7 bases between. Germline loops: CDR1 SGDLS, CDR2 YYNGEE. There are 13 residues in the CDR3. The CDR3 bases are TGTGCCAGCAGCGAGGGGGATAACTATGGCTACACCTTC. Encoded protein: CASSEGDNYGYTF.

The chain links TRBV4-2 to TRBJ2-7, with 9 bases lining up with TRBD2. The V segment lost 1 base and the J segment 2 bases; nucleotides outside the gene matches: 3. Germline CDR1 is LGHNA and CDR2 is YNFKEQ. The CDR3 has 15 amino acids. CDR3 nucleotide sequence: TGTGCCAGCAGCCAAGGACGCGGGAGGGCCTACGAGCAGTACTTC. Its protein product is CASSQGRGRAYEQYF.

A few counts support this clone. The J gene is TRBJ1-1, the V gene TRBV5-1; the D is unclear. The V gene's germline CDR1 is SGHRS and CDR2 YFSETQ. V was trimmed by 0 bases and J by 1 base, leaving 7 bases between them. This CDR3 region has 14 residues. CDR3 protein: CASSLAWGNTEAFF. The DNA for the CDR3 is TGCGCCAGCAGCTTGGCCTGGGGGAACACTGAAGCTTTCTTT.

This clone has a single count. The CDR3 coding sequence is TGTGCCAGCAGCCCCTTCGGCAGGACCTACGAGCAGTACTTC. Amino acid sequence: CASSPFGRTYEQYF. The chain is built from TRBV14 and TRBJ2-7; D not resolved. V gave up 4 bases and J gave up 2 bases, with 12 bases separating them. Germline V lookup: CDR1 SGHDN, CDR2 FVKESK. The CDR3 extends over 14 amino acids.

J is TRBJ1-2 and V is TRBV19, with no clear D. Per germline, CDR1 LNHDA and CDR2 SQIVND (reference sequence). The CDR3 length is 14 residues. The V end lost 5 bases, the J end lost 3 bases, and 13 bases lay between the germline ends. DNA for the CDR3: TGTGCCAGTAGTTCTGGACCCAGCCACTATGGCTACACCTTC. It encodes CASSSGPSHYGYTF.

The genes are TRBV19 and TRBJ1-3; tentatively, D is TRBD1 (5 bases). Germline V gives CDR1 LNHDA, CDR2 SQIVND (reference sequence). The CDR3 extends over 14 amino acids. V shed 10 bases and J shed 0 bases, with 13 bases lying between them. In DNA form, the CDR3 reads TGTGCCACCCAAACAGGCCCCTCTGGAAACACCATATATTTT. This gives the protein CATQTGPSGNTIYF.

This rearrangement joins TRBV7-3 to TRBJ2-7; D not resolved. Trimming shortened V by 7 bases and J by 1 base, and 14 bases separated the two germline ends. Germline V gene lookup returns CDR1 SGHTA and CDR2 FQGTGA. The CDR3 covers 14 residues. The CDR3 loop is CASNFLRRSYEQYF. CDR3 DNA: TGTGCCAGCAATTTCCTTCGGCGGTCCTACGAGCAGTACTTC.

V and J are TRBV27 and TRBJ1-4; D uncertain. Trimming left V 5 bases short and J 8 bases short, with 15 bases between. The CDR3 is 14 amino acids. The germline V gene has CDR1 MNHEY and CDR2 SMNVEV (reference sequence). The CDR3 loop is CASSPLGSGEKLFF. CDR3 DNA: TGTGCCAGCAGTCCCCTCGGATCTGGGGAAAAACTGTTTTTT.

CDR3 coding DNA: TGTGCCAGCAGCCAAGACGAAACGGTTTCGGGGGAGACCCAGTACTTC. Translated: CASSQDETVSGETQYF. The chain is built from TRBV14 and TRBJ2-5; D perhaps matches TRBD2 (5 bases). Trimming took 0 bases from V and 5 from J, leaving 16 bases between them. The germline gives CDR1 SGHDN, CDR2 FVKESK. The CDR3 has 16 amino acids.

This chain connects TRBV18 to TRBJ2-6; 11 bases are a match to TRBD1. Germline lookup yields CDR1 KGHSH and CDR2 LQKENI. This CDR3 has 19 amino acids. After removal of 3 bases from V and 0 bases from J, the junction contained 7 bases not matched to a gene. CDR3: CASSPDRTGGFSGANVLTF. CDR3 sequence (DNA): TGTGCCAGCTCACCTGACCGGACAGGGGGCTTCTCTGGGGCCAACGTCCTGACTTTC.

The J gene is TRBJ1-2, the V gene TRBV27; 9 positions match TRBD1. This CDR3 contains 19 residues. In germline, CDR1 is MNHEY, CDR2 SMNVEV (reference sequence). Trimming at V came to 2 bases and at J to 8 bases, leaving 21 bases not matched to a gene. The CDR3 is CASSLGAGTGSSGFVGYTF. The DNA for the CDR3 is TGTGCCAGCAGTTTAGGAGCCGGGACAGGGTCTTCGGGGTTTGTGGGCTACACCTTC.

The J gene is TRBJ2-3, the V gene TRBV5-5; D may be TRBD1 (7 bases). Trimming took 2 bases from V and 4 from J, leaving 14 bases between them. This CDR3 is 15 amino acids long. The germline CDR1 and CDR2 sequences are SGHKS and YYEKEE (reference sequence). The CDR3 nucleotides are TGTGCCAGCAGCTTTTCCAGGGGGAGGTCAGATACGCAGTATTTT. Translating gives CASSFSRGRSDTQYF.

DNA of the CDR3: TGCGCCAGCAGTTTTACAGGGGGCGGTCAGCCCCAGCATTTT. It encodes CASSFTGGGQPQHF. The chain uses TRBV5-1 and TRBJ1-5; 9 nucleotides match TRBD1. This CDR3 comprises 14 residues. Trimming took 5 bases from V and 6 from J; bases not matched to a gene: 6. Germline CDR1 and CDR2: SGHRS and YFSETQ.

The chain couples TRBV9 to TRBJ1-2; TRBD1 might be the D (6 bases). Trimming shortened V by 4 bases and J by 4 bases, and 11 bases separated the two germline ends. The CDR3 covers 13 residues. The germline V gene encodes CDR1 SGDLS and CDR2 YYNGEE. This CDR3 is CASSPRTAYGYTF. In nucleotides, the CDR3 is TGTGCCAGCAGCCCGAGGACAGCCTATGGCTACACCTTC.

The CDR3 coding sequence is TGTGCCATCAACCCAGGCTACTCTGGGGCCAACGTCCTGACTTTC. Its protein product is CAINPGYSGANVLTF. The chain uses TRBV10-3 and TRBJ2-6; D gene uncertain. This CDR3 region has 15 residues. The V gene lost 7 bases and the J gene lost 0 bases, with 10 bases spanning the gap. Per germline, CDR1 ENHRY and CDR2 SYGVKD.

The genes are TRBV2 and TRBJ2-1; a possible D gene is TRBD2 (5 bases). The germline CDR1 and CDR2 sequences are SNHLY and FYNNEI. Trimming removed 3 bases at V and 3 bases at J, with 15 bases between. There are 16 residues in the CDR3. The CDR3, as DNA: TGTGCCAGCAGTGACGAGCGGAGGTCCCTCTACAATGAGCAGTTCTTC. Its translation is CASSDERRSLYNEQFF.

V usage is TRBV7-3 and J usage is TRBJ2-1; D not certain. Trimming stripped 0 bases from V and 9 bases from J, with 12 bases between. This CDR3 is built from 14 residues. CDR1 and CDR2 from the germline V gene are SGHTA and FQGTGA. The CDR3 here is CASSLTLDPSEQFF. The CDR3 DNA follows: TGTGCCAGCAGCTTAACGTTGGATCCAAGTGAGCAGTTCTTC.

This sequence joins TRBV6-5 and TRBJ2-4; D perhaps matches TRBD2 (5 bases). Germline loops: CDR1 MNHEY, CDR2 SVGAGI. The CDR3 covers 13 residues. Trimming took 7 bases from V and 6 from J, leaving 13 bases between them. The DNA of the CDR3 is TGTGCCAGCACCCCCGCGAGCGGAAACATTCAGTACTTC. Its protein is CASTPASGNIQYF.